This is a list of T cell receptor beta chains from one sample in a study of response to subunit inactivated influenza vaccine. TCRdb redid the calling of the RT-PCR reads with MiXCR, one entry per CDR3 protein. The sample gives hundreds of thousands of distinct CDR3 sequences, roughly 10% of which show up once; around 10% is in the top ten. Separately, the same data were catalogued under a study of T cells expressing NK-cell markers.

The specimen comprised PBMCs from blood, sampled on the day of vaccination. The receptors were gathered from a man in his forties or fifties who received an inactivated influenza vaccine. CDR3s leave out the opening cysteine and the closing phenylalanine or tryptophan.

J	V	CDR3
TRBJ1-2	TRBV12-3/TRBV12-4	ASSPRTGSGYT
TRBJ2-2	TRBV28	ASSLVRGLTNTGELF
TRBJ2-3	TRBV7-9	ASSLVQGRYTDTQY
TRBJ2-2	TRBV12-3/TRBV12-4	ASGDGVGYRELF
TRBJ2-1	TRBV19	ASSIEGAHYFNEQF
TRBJ2-5	TRBV3-1	ASSQDGGRRGQY
TRBJ2-1	TRBV20-1	SAVSVSSYNEQF
TRBJ2-6	TRBV10-3	AATGGAISGANVLT
TRBJ2-1	TRBV6-5	ASSYSQVYNEQF
TRBJ2-5	TRBV5-1	ASSFRVMETQY
TRBJ2-2	TRBV14	ASSQGFGLAGGRATGELF
TRBJ1-2	TRBV27	ASSLYGTGGNGYT
TRBJ1-4	TRBV4-1	ASSQIQGGKLF
TRBJ2-7	TRBV11-2	ASSLGSSGGPSYEQY
TRBJ2-3	TRBV12-3/TRBV12-4	ASSLPSKVDTQY
TRBJ2-5	TRBV6-5	ASSYSLTGRETQY
TRBJ2-5	TRBV7-2	ASILAGSRETQY
TRBJ2-1	TRBV7-9	ASSPFSGSYNEQF
TRBJ2-1	TRBV15	ATSRGGSSYNEQF
TRBJ2-2	TRBV4-1	ASSQGLAVHANTGELF
TRBJ2-3	TRBV9	ASSVAPTLSTDTQY
TRBJ2-2	TRBV12-3/TRBV12-4	ASSLQTNTGELF
TRBJ1-2	TRBV5-1	ASRRAFVYGYT
TRBJ2-3	TRBV12-3/TRBV12-4	ASSRRQTDTQY
TRBJ2-5	TRBV7-2	ASSLVFLRGKGSTQY
TRBJ2-7	TRBV20-1	SARGASEQY
TRBJ1-6	TRBV27	ARPLMAGSPLH
TRBJ2-2	TRBV27	ASSPYRSTGELF
TRBJ1-1	TRBV7-8	ASSPKPQRNTEAF
TRBJ1-5	TRBV15	ATSSQGNQPQH
TRBJ1-5	TRBV6-5	ASSYGQGNQPQH
TRBJ2-5	TRBV7-2	ASTPMTQTQY
TRBJ2-1	TRBV6-5	ASSYLVLPGSHNEQF
TRBJ2-2	TRBV11-2	ASSLIVGPGELF
TRBJ2-3	TRBV9	ASSGTSGSLGDTQY
TRBJ1-4	TRBV4-1	ASSQDLDEAGKLF
TRBJ2-1	TRBV9	ASSPTGTGRPNEQF
TRBJ2-5	TRBV5-1	ASSLRTGYTSQETQY
TRBJ1-4	TRBV4-3	ASSQEGQPNEKLF
TRBJ2-5	TRBV6-5	ASSSPQGGETQY
TRBJ2-2	TRBV5-6	ASSFVSENTGELF
TRBJ2-7	TRBV4-3	ASSQVRGSSYEQY
TRBJ1-2	TRBV6-5	ASSYSAGDYGYT
TRBJ2-1	TRBV4-1	ASSRSGSNYNEQF
TRBJ2-2	TRBV20-1	SARIPFGELF
TRBJ1-5	TRBV6-2/TRBV6-3	ASRHHSGQGYSNQPQH
TRBJ1-5	TRBV7-2	ASSQQGRQPQH
TRBJ2-7	TRBV15	ATSRQGGYEQY
TRBJ2-7	TRBV6-5	ASSYSNPGVSYEQY
TRBJ2-1	TRBV6-1	ASSPLQAAYNEQF
TRBJ2-3	TRBV6-4	ASSPSGTKTQY
TRBJ2-4	TRBV20-1	SASGLAGTLAKNIQY
TRBJ1-2	TRBV4-2	ASSLGRARDGYT
TRBJ2-3	TRBV7-8	ASSPIGTYTDTQY
TRBJ2-3	TRBV30	AWRSGLANTDTQY
TRBJ2-5	TRBV3-1	ASSPLLGNQETQY
TRBJ2-3	TRBV24-1	ATSDSRTGGWEDTQY
TRBJ2-1	TRBV5-1	ASSLAEPTGRQF
TRBJ2-7	TRBV7-9	ASSLGGAYYEQY
TRBJ1-2	TRBV7-2	ASSRDRLYGYT